These 22 T cell receptor beta chains originate from one sample sequenced in a study of blood T cell repertoires in COVID-19. Data came from immunoSEQ multiplex PCR; TCRdb stores just in-frame clones and leaves some out. This table holds 300,000 to 450,000 clones, 85% to 90% found once. Material for sequencing was PBMCs or T cells enriched from blood (not recorded which). The receptor source for this set is a woman in her late teens or twenties who had recovered from COVID-19.

The chain employs TRBV5-8 and TRBJ2-1; possible D gene TRBD2, 6 bases. The CDR3 is 12 amino acids. V lost 5 bases, J lost 7 bases, and 10 bases lay in between. Germline CDR1 and CDR2: SGHTS and YDEGEE. CDR3 sequence reads: CASSRRGNEQFF. The CDR3 DNA sequence: TGTGCCAGCAGTCGCCGGGGGAATGAGCAGTTCTTC.

The chain has TRBV6-5 and TRBJ1-1, with 8 bases that match TRBD1. CDR3 size: 14 residues. Trimming took 7 bases from V and 4 from J; bases not matched to a gene: 8. Germline CDR1 MNHEY, CDR2 SVGAGI. The CDR3 loop is CASTSDRGGTEAFF. CDR3 nucleotides: TGTGCCAGCACGTCAGACAGGGGCGGCACTGAAGCTTTCTTT.

On this clone itself: Within the sample, other DNA sequences also encode this same CDR3. This CDR3 is CASSRDNNQPQHF. The DNA for the CDR3 is TGTGCCAGCAGCCGGGACAACAATCAGCCCCAGCATTTT. V gene TRBV2 combines with J gene TRBJ1-5, with D tentatively TRBD1 (6 bases). The CDR3 consists of 13 residues. Germline lookup yields CDR1 SNHLY and CDR2 FYNNEI. Trimming took off 6 bases at V and 3 bases at J, with 9 bases between the two ends.

V is TRBV6-5 and J is TRBJ1-2; D gene uncertain. V lost 8 bases and J lost 4, with 8 bases in between. The germline V gene has CDR1 MNHEY and CDR2 SVGAGI. The CDR3 consists of 11 residues. CDR3 coding DNA: TGTGCCAGCGAGGGTTTCTATGGCTACACCTTC. Amino acids: CASEGFYGYTF.

The V gene is TRBV5-4, the J gene TRBJ2-7; perhaps TRBD1 as D (7 bases). V was cut by 0 bases and J by 3 bases, with 13 bases left in between. CDR3 length: 15 residues. Germline V gene sequence: CDR1 SGHNT, CDR2 YYREEE (reference sequence). The CDR3 nucleotides read TGTGCCAGCAGCTTGGGGTCCAGGGGGGTCTACGAGCAGTACTTC. Protein product: CASSLGSRGVYEQYF.

The rearrangement joins TRBV11-2 to TRBJ1-2; 7 bases line up with TRBD1. Unmatched junction bases numbered 7, after V lost 6 bases and J lost 9 bases. In germline, CDR1 is SGHAT, CDR2 FQNNGV. The CDR3 contains 12 residues. DNA of the CDR3: TGTGCCAGCAGTCACGGACAGGCCAGCTACACCTTC. Protein sequence: CASSHGQASYTF.

The rearrangement joins TRBV7-2 to TRBJ2-3, with a possible D match to TRBD2 (5 bases). CDR3 length: 14 amino acids. Trimming removed 1 base at V and 9 bases at J, with 14 bases between. The germline V gene has CDR1 SGHTA and CDR2 FQGNSA. CDR3 coding DNA: TGTGCCAGCAGCTTAGATACCCTAGGAGGCACGCAGTATTTT. Protein: CASSLDTLGGTQYF.

The chain employs TRBV19 and TRBJ2-1; D perhaps matches TRBD2 (6 bases). The CDR3 is 15 amino acids. V lost 6 bases to trimming and J lost 2 bases, with 14 bases between them. Germline V gene sequence: CDR1 LNHDA, CDR2 SQIVND (reference sequence). The CDR3 DNA is TGTGCCAGTAGCCCGGGGGAAGGGCCCTACAATGAGCAGTTCTTC. It yields the protein CASSPGEGPYNEQFF.

The chain employs TRBV2 and TRBJ2-1, with TRBD1 identical over 7 bases. The germline V gene has CDR1 SNHLY and CDR2 FYNNEI. This CDR3 comprises 12 residues. After removal of 6 bases from V and 14 bases from J, the junction contained 10 bases not matched to a gene. DNA of the CDR3: TGTGCCAGCAGAGCAGACAGGGTTAAGAAGTTCTTC. Translated: CASRADRVKKFF.

V usage is TRBV3-1 (or the pseudogene TRBV3-2) and J usage is TRBJ1-6; perhaps TRBD1 as D (5 bases). Germline assignment: CDR1 LGHDT and CDR2 YNNKEL (reference sequence). The CDR3 covers 14 residues. V was shortened by 1 base and J by 7 bases, with 8 bases between the two germline ends. This CDR3 reads CASSQGGDNSPLHF. The CDR3 nucleotides read TGTGCCAGCAGCCAAGGGGGGGACAATTCACCCCTCCACTTT.

This clone occurred once. CDR3 in amino acids: CASSEAGTGAKNIQYF. The DNA of the CDR3 is TGTGCCAGCAGTGAAGCGGGGACAGGGGCGAAAAACATTCAGTACTTC. This chain links TRBV6-1 with TRBJ2-4; 10 bases align to TRBD1. V was clipped by 0 bases and J by 4 bases; unmatched bases: 3. Germline V CDR1 and CDR2: MNHNS, SASEGT. This CDR3 is 16 amino acids long.

The V and J genes are TRBV12-2 and TRBJ1-2; TRBD1, the D gene given by the table, was not confirmed from the DNA. TRBV12-2 is recorded as a pseudogene. The CDR3 loop spans 16 amino acids. The CDR3 coding sequence is TGTGCAAGTCGCTTAGCCCGGGACAGCTATAACTATGGCTACACCTTC. Amino acids: CASRLARDSYNYGYTF.

The chain uses TRBV6-6 and TRBJ1-4, with TRBD1 matching 7 bases. The CDR3 spans 14 residues. The junction had 2 bases not matched to a gene; V was cut back by 3 bases and J by 4 bases. Germline V lookup: CDR1 MNHNY, CDR2 SVGAGI (reference sequence). CDR3 DNA sequence: TGTGCCAGCAGTTATAGACAGGGTAATGAAAAACTGTTTTTT. Translation: CASSYRQGNEKLFF.

The CDR3 reads CASSPHRGEQYF. Written as DNA, the CDR3 is TGTGCCAGCAGCCCCCATCGGGGCGAGCAGTACTTC. The rearrangement uses TRBV3-1 (or the pseudogene TRBV3-2) and TRBJ2-7; tentative D call: TRBD2 (5 bases). The germline CDR1 and CDR2 sequences are LGHDT and YNNKEL (reference sequence). There are 12 residues in the CDR3. The V gene lost 4 bases and the J gene lost 6 bases, with 10 bases spanning the gap.

This clone has a single count. J is TRBJ2-3 and V is TRBV7-3; the D gene is possibly TRBD1 (7 bases). There are 16 residues in the CDR3. CDR1 SGHTA and CDR2 FQGTGA come from the germline V gene. Trimming cost V 4 bases and J 1 base, with 15 bases left between them. The chain's CDR3 is CASSSAGGWGTDTQYF. CDR3 coding DNA: TGTGCCAGCAGCTCCGCAGGGGGGTGGGGCACAGATACGCAGTATTTT. Variable domain in full (rest from reference TRBV7-3 and TRBJ2-3): GAGVSQTPSNKVTEKGKYVELRCDPISGHTALYWYRQSLGQGPEFLIYFQGTGAADDSGLPNDRFFAVRPEGSVSTLKIQRTERGDSAVYLCASSSAGGWGTDTQYFGPGTRLTVL.

The chain links TRBV5-8 to TRBJ2-2, with 10 bases lining up with TRBD1. Trimming took 6 bases from V and 5 from J; bases not matched to a gene: 7. The CDR3 is 15 amino acids. The germline gives CDR1 SGHTS, CDR2 YDEGEE. CDR3 in DNA: TGTGCCAGCATCTCCCGGGACAGGGGAACCGGGGAGCTGTTTTTT. Amino acids: CASISRDRGTGELFF.

The chain combines TRBV2 with TRBJ1-5; tentatively, D is TRBD1 (6 bases). Trimming pared 7 bases from V and 1 base from J, leaving 14 bases between. This CDR3 is 15 amino acids long. Germline V gene data show CDR1 as SNHLY and CDR2 as FYNNEI. CDR3 nucleotide sequence: TGTGCCAGCACCCCGGGACATGCAAGCAATCAGCCCCAGCATTTT. Translated, it gives CASTPGHASNQPQHF.

The chain combines TRBV5-4 with TRBJ1-4; D possibly corresponds to TRBD1 (5 bases). Trimming stripped 4 bases from V and 2 bases from J, with 18 bases between. This CDR3 comprises 17 residues. Germline V gene data show CDR1 as SGHNT and CDR2 as YYREEE (reference sequence). CDR3 in DNA: TGTGCCAGCAGCGTCCCCGGGGGGAGGGGCACTAATGAAAAACTGTTTTTT. Encoded protein: CASSVPGGRGTNEKLFF. The full variable domain, completed using reference TRBV5-4 and TRBJ1-4, is ETGVTQSPTHLIKTRGQQVTLRCSSQSGHNTVSWYQQALGQGPQFIFQYYREEENGRGNFPPRFSGLQFPNYSSELNVNALELDDSALYLCASSVPGGRGTNEKLFFGSGTQLSVL.

The V and J genes are TRBV3-1 (or the pseudogene TRBV3-2) and TRBJ2-2, with TRBD2 matching 15 bases. The length of the CDR3 is 18 residues. V was clipped by 0 bases and J by 8 bases; unmatched bases: 7. Germline CDR1 is LGHDT and CDR2 is YNNKEL (reference sequence). CDR3 sequence (DNA): TGTGCCAGCAGCCAAGATCACGGGACTAGCGGGGGGACTGGGGAGCTGTTTTTT. Translation: CASSQDHGTSGGTGELFF.

The chain couples TRBV14 to TRBJ1-3; 7 positions match TRBD1. The J segment lost 1 base and the V segment lost 4 bases, leaving 4 bases of the junction unmatched. The length of the CDR3 is 15 residues. In germline, CDR1 is SGHDN, CDR2 FVKESK. The CDR3: CASSRDRASGNTIYF. The CDR3 DNA follows: TGTGCCAGCAGCCGAGACAGGGCATCTGGAAACACCATATATTTT.

This clone has only one observation. The V gene is TRBV4-1, the J gene TRBJ2-5; D possibly corresponds to TRBD2 (6 bases). Trimming cost V 2 bases and J 1 base, with 14 bases left between them. The CDR3 runs to 16 residues. Germline lookup yields CDR1 MGHRA and CDR2 YSYEKL. In DNA form, the CDR3 reads TGCGCCAGCAGCCAACTGTGGGGACTTACCCAAGAGACCCAGTACTTC. Translating it yields CASSQLWGLTQETQYF.

Remarks on this clone: The sample holds other DNA sequences that translate to the same CDR3. The chain employs TRBV30 and TRBJ2-7; D may be TRBD2 (5 bases). CDR3 length: 11 amino acids. The germline CDR1 and CDR2 sequences are GTSNPN and SVGIG (reference sequence). Trimming took 3 bases from V and 5 from J, leaving 8 bases between them. This CDR3 is CAWSPGDEQYF. In nucleotides, the CDR3 is TGTGCCTGGAGCCCCGGGGACGAGCAGTACTTC.